This T cell receptor (beta chain) emerged from a study of naive and memory T cell subsets. A few counts support this clonotype. What it recognizes is unknown. Points from the study as a whole: The power law exponent of TCR abundance differed between naive and memory cells.

An equimolar mix of two oligonucleotides served as the beta constant-region primer for TRBC1 and TRBC2. TCRdb re-analysed the UMI-ligation and nested PCR reads in MiXCR, keeping a single row per CDR3 protein. The sample yields 100,000 or so distinct CDR3 sequences, 7% seen once. CDR1 SGHTA and CDR2 FQGNSA come from the germline V gene. Trimming stripped 0 bases from V and 6 bases from J, with 12 bases between. The CDR3 has 14 residues. The source of this sequence is a human donor in good health. The chain recombines TRBV7-2 with TRBJ2-7; D ambiguous. The sequenced sample consisted of central memory CD4+ T cells from blood. The CDR3: CASSLAGRPGEQYF. The CDR3 DNA reads as TGTGCCAGCAGCTTAGCAGGCAGGCCAGGCGAGCAGTACTTC. Full variable domain (remainder filled in from reference TRBV7-2 and TRBJ2-7): GAGVSQSPSNKVTEKGKDVELRCDPISGHTALYWYRQSLGQGLEFLIYFQGNSAPDKSGLPSDRFSAERTGGSVSTLTIQRTQQEDSAVYLCASSLAGRPGEQYFGPGTRLTVT.